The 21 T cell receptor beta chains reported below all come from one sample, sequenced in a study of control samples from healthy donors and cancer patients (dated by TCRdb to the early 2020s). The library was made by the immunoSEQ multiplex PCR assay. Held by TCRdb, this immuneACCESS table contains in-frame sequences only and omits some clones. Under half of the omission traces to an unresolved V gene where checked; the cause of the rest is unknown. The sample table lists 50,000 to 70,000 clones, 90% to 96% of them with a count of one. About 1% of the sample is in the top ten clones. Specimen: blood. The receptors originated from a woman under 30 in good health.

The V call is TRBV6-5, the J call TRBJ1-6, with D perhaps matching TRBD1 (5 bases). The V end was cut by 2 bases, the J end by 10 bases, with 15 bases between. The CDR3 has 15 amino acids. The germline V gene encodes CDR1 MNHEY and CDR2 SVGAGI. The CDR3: CASSYDLGGGSPLHF. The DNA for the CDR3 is TGTGCCAGCAGTTACGACCTGGGGGGAGGCTCACCCCTCCACTTT.

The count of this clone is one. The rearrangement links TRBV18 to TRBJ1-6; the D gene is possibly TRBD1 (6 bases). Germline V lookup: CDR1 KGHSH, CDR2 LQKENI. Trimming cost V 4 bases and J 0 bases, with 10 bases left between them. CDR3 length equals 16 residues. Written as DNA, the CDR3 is TGTGCCAGCTCACGTGGACAGAGCTCCTATAATTCACCCCTCCACTTT. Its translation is CASSRGQSSYNSPLHF.

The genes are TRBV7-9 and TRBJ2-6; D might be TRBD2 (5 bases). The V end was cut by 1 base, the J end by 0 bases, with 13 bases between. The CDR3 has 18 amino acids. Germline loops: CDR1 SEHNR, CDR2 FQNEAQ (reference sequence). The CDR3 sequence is CASSLVRPGYSGANVLTF. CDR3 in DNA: TGTGCCAGCAGCTTAGTTCGGCCGGGGTACTCTGGGGCCAACGTCCTGACTTTC.

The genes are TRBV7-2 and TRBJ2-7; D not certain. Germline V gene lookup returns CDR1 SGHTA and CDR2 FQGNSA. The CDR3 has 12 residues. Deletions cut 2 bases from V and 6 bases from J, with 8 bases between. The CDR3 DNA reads TGTGCCAGCAGCTTAAGCGTACTCGAGCAGTACTTC. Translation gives CASSLSVLEQYF.

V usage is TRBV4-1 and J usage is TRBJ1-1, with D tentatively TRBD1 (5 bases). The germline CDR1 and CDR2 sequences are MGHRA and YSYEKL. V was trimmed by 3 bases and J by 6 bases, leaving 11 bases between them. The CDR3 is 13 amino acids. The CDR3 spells CASSHAGIPEAFF. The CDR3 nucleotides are TGCGCCAGCAGCCATGCAGGGATCCCTGAAGCTTTCTTT.

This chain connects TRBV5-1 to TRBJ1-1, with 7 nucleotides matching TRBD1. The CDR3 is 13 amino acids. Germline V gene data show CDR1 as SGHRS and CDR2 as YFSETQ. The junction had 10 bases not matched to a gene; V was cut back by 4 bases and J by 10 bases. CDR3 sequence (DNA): TGCGCCAGCAGCGACAAATCTCAGGGGGTAGCTTTCTTT. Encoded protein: CASSDKSQGVAFF.

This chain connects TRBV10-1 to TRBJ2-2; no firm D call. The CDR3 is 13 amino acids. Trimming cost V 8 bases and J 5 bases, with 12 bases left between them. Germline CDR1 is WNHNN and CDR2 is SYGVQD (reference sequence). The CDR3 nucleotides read TGCGCCAGCTCCGCTAGAGATACCGGGGAGCTGTTTTTT. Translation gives CASSARDTGELFF.

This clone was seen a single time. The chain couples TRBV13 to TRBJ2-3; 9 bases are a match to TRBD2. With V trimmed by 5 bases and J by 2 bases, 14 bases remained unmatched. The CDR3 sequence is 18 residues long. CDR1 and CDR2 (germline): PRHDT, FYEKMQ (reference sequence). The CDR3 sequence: CASSPSLDLAGLTDTQYF. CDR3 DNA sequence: TGTGCCAGCAGCCCCTCTTTGGACCTAGCGGGGCTCACAGATACGCAGTATTTT.

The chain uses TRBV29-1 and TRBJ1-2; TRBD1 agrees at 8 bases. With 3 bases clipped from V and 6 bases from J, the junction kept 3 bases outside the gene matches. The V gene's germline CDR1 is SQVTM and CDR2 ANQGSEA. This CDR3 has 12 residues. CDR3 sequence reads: CSVEDRADGYTF. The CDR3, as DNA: TGCAGCGTTGAGGACAGGGCTGATGGCTACACCTTC.

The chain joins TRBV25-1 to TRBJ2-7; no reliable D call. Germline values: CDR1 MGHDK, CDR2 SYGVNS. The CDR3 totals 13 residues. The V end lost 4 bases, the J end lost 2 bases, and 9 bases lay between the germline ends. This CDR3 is CASSAAGTYEQYF. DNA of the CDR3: TGTGCCAGCAGTGCTGCCGGAACCTACGAGCAGTACTTC.

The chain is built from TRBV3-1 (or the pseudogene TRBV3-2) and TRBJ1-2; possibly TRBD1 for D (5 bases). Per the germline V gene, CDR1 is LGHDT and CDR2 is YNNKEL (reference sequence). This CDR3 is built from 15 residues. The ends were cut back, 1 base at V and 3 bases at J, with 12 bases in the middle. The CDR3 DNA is TGTGCCAGCAGCCAAGGGAGTGGGGCACACTATGGCTACACCTTC. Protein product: CASSQGSGAHYGYTF.

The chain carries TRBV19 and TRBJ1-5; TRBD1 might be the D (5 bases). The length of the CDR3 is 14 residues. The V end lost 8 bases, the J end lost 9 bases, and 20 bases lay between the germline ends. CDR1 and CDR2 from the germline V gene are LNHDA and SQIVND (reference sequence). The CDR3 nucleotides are TGTGCCAGTCAGTATCTTGGGACTCCGAGGCCCCAGCATTTT. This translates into CASQYLGTPRPQHF.

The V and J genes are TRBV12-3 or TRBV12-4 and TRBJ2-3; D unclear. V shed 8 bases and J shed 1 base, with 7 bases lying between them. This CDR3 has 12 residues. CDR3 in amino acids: CASGFRTDTQYF. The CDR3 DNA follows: TGTGCCAGCGGGTTTCGCACAGATACGCAGTATTTT.

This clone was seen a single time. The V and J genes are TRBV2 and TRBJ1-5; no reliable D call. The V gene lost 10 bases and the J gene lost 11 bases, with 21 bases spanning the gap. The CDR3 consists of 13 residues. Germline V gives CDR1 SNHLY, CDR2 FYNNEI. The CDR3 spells CATSTGALVAQHF. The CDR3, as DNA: TGTGCCACTTCGACGGGAGCCCTAGTGGCCCAGCATTTT. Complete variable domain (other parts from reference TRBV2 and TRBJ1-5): EPEVTQTPSHQVTQMGQEVILRCVPISNHLYFYWYRQILGQKVEFLVSFYNNEISEKSEIFDDQFSVERPDGSNFTLKIRSTKLEDSAMYFCATSTGALVAQHFGDGTRLSIL.

The CDR3 loop is CASSLGRNTEAFF. As DNA, the CDR3 is TGTGCCAGCAGTTTAGGGAGAAACACTGAAGCTTTCTTT. This sequence joins TRBV27 and TRBJ1-1; no definite D call. Trimming pared 2 bases from V and 2 bases from J, leaving 6 bases between. The CDR3 extends over 13 amino acids. Germline assignment: CDR1 MNHEY and CDR2 SMNVEV (reference sequence).

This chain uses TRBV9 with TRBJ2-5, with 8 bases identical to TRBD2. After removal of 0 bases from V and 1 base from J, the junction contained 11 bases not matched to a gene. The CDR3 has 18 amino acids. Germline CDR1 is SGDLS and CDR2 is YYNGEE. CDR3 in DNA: TGTGCCAGCAGCGTAGGTTTTGGGGGGACTAGATCCCAAGAGACCCAGTACTTC. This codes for CASSVGFGGTRSQETQYF.

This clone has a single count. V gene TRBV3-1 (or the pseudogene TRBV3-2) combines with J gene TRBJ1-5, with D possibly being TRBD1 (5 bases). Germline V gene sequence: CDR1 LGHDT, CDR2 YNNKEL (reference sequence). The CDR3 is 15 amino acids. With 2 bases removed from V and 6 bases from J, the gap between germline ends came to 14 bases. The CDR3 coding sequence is TGTGCCAGCAGCCAATCCGTAGGGGCAAGTCAGCCCCAGCATTTT. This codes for CASSQSVGASQPQHF.

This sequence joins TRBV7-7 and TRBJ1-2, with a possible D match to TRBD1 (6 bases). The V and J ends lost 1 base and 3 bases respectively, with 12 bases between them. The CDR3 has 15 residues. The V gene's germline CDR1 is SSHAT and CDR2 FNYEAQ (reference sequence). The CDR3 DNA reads TGTGCCAGCAGCTTAGTGGGGGGCGCGCACTATGGCTACACCTTC. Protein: CASSLVGGAHYGYTF.

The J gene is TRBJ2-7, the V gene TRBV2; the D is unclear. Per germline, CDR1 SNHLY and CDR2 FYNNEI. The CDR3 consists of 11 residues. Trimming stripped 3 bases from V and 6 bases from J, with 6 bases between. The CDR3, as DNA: TGTGCCAGCAGTGACAGTGTCGAGCAGTACTTC. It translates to CASSDSVEQYF.

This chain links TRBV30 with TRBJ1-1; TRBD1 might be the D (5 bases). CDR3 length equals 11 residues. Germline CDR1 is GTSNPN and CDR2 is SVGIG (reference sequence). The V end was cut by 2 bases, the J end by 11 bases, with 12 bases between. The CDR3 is CAWSWETAAFF. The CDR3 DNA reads TGTGCCTGGAGTTGGGAGACAGCCGCTTTCTTT.

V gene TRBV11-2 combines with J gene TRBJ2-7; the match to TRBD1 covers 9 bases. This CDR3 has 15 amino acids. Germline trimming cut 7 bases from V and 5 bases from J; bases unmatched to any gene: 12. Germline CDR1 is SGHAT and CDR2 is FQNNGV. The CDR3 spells CASTPLGDRAHEQYF. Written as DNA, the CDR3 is TGTGCCAGCACCCCCTTGGGGGACAGGGCGCACGAGCAGTACTTC.